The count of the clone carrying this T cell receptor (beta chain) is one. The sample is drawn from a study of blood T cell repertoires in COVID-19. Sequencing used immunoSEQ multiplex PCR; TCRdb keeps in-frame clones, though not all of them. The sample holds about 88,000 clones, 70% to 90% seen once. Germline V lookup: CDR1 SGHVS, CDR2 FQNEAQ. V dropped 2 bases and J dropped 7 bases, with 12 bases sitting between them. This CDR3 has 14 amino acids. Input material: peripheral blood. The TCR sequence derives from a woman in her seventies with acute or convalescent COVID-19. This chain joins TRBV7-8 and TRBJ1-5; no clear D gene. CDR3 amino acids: CASSLFGEFQPQHF. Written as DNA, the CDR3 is TGTGCCAGCAGCTTATTCGGGGAATTCCAGCCCCAGCATTTT.